Below, 7 T cell receptor beta chains from the same sample are listed, as sequenced in a study of blood T cell repertoires in COVID-19. Generated by immunoSEQ multiplex PCR, the TCRdb table keeps only in-frame clones and is missing some. The table has under 200,000 clones, 70% to 90% seen once. The material sequenced was peripheral blood. The receptors here all came from a man aged 18 to 29 with acute or convalescent COVID-19.

This chain joins TRBV5-1 and TRBJ2-7, with 9 bases matching TRBD1. The trim removed 4 bases at V and 6 bases at J, leaving 5 bases unmatched. The CDR3 is 13 residues long. Per germline, CDR1 SGHRS and CDR2 YFSETQ. Here the CDR3 reads CASSLGQGSEQYV. The CDR3 region has the DNA TGCGCCAGCAGCCTGGGACAGGGTAGCGAGCAGTACGTC.

The V call is TRBV6-2 or TRBV6-3, the J call TRBJ2-7; 9 nucleotides agree with TRBD2. The germline V gene encodes CDR1 MNHEY and CDR2 SVGEGT. Germline trimming cut 6 bases from V and 3 bases from J; bases unmatched to any gene: 12. The CDR3 is 16 residues long. CDR3 bases: TGTGCCAGCAGCCTAGGGCCGGGACTAGCAGGCTACGAGCAGTACTTC. Translated, it gives CASSLGPGLAGYEQYF.

This chain connects TRBV18 to TRBJ1-4; TRBD1 matches 9 bases. Germline-derived CDR1 and CDR2 are KGHSH and LQKENI. V shed 4 bases, J shed 5 bases, and the junction held 2 bases outside the gene matches. The CDR3 has 14 residues. The CDR3 bases are TGTGCCAGCTCACGAGGACAGGGGAATGAAAAACTGTTTTTT. Its protein is CASSRGQGNEKLFF.

The chain links TRBV14 to TRBJ1-2; D perhaps matches TRBD1 (6 bases). The V end was cut by 2 bases, the J end by 7 bases, with 11 bases between. The CDR3 is made up of 13 amino acids. The germline CDR1 and CDR2 sequences are SGHDN and FVKESK. DNA of the CDR3: TGTGCCAGCAGCCAATCAGGACAGTTTGGCTACACCTTC. Translation: CASSQSGQFGYTF.

The V call is TRBV5-1, the J call TRBJ1-4, with 9 nucleotides matching TRBD1. The CDR3 runs to 18 residues. CDR1 is SGHRS, CDR2 YFSETQ, per germline. V shed 5 bases, J shed 0 bases, and the junction held 11 bases outside the gene matches. The CDR3 DNA is TGCGCCAGCAGATTCGGGACAGGGAGTCCCGCAACTAATGAAAAACTGTTTTTT. Protein sequence: CASRFGTGSPATNEKLFF.

The V gene is TRBV7-2, the J gene TRBJ2-6; D may be TRBD1 (5 bases). V dropped 5 bases and J dropped 0 bases, with 17 bases sitting between them. The germline CDR1 and CDR2 sequences are SGHTA and FQGNSA. CDR3 size: 18 residues. CDR3: CASSRTTEPLSGANVLTF. The CDR3 bases are TGTGCCAGCAGCAGAACGACAGAACCCCTCTCTGGGGCCAACGTCCTGACTTTC.

This clone was picked up one time. The chain uses TRBV30 and TRBJ1-1, with TRBD1 identical over 8 bases. Germline values: CDR1 GTSNPN, CDR2 SVGIG (reference sequence). The CDR3 runs to 14 residues. Losses at the gene ends were 4 bases for V and 4 bases for J; bases not matched to a gene: 8. CDR3 residues: CAWTFGQGVTEAFF. CDR3 DNA: TGTGCCTGGACCTTCGGACAGGGTGTCACTGAAGCTTTCTTT.